This T cell receptor (beta chain) was profiled in a study of CDR3 diversity in severe acne. This clonotype was seen at least ten times. The germline V gene has CDR1 LNHDA and CDR2 SQIVND (reference sequence). The CDR3 runs 13 residues. V lost 1 base and J 2 bases, leaving 3 bases between the germline ends. TCRdb redid the calling of the PCR reads with MiXCR, one entry per CDR3 protein. The sample contains over 100,000 distinct CDR3 sequences, roughly half of which appear only once. This chain joins TRBV19 and TRBJ2-1; D unresolved. The sequenced sample consisted of blood. The receptor's source is a male donor with acne. The CDR3 region is CASSIGTYNEQFF. The CDR3 DNA is TGTGCCAGTAGTATAGGGACCTACAATGAGCAGTTCTTC.